This TCR beta chain appears in the sequencing data of a study of cytomegalovirus exposure and HLA in healthy donors. This PCR relied on a set of 60 Vbeta primers and 13 Jbeta primers. TCRdb's table, derived via immunoSEQ multiplex PCR, lists solely in-frame clones and lacks some. This sample has roughly 120,000 clones; about three quarters occur once, and the top ten carry approximately 6.3%. V lost 6 bases and J lost 5, with 16 bases in between. Germline V gives CDR1 WSHSY, CDR2 SAAADI. This CDR3 has 14 residues. The rearrangement uses TRBV10-2 and TRBJ1-1, with a weak D call TRBD1 (6 bases). Sequencing was carried out using PBMCs. The TCR was taken from a man aged 35-49 years in good health and CMV-seropositive. The CDR3 region is CASRGAGTFTEAFF. DNA of the CDR3: TGCGCCAGCAGGGGGGCCGGGACATTTACTGAAGCTTTCTTT.